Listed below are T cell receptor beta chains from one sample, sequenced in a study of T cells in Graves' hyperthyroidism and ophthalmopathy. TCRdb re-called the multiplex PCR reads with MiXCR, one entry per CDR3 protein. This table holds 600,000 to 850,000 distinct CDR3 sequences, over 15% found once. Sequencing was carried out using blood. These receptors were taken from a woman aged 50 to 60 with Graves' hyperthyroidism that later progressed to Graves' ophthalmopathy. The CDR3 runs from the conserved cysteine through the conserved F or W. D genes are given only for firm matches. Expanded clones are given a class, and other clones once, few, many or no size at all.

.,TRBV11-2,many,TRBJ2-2,TGTGCCAGCAGCCAACTCCCGCCGGGGGCGGGAACCGGGGAGCTGTTTTTT,CASSQLPPGAGTGELFF
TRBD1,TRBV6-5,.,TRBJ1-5,TGTGCCAGCAGTTACGGGAGACAGGGGGCTGGCCAGCCCCAGCATTTT,CASSYGRQGAGQPQHF
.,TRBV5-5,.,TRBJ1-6,TGTGCCAGCAGCTTGCCGGGTGTGCCACCCCTCCACTTT,CASSLPGVPPLHF
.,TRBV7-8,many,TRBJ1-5,TGTGCCAGCAGCTTCTTACCGACAGGACGGGATCAGCCCCAGCATTTT,CASSFLPTGRDQPQHF
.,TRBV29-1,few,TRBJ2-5,TGCAGTGGAGGGGGGCTCGGGGAGACCCAGTACTTC,CSGGGLGETQYF
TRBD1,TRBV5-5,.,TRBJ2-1,TGTGCCAGCAGCTTCGGCTTCTGGGACAGGGTCTACAATGAGCAGTTCTTC,CASSFGFWDRVYNEQFF
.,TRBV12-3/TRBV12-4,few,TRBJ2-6,TGTGCCAGCAGTCCTGGACGGAGCTCTGGGGCCAACGTCCTGACTTTC,CASSPGRSSGANVLTF
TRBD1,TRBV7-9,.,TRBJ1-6,TGTGCCAGCAGCGTTACGGGACAGGCGGCCCGCGACCTCCACTTT,CASSVTGQAARDLHF
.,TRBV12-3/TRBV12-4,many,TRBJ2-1,TGTGCCAGCAGATGGGGGCCTCGGTGGAATGAGCAGTTCTTC,CASRWGPRWNEQFF
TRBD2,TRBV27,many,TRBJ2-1,TGTGCCAGCAGTTTTCGCTTGGCGAGCGGGGGGGCCGCGCAGACCGGAAATGAGCAGTTCTTC,CASSFRLASGGAAQTGNEQFF
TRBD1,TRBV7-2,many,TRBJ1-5,TGTGCCAGCAGCTTAAGTAGGTCCAGGGGGCGCGGGATGAGTCAGCCCCAGCATTTT,CASSLSRSRGRGMSQPQHF
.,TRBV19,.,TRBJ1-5,TGTGCCAGTAGTATATCTATAAATCAGCCCCAGCATTTT,CASSISINQPQHF
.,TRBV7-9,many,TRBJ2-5,TGTGCCAGCAGCTTAGTCGAGGGGGGCCAGTACTTC,CASSLVEGGQYF
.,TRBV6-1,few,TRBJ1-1,TGTGCCAGCAGTCCGCCCGACAGGCCGGGCGCTGAAGCTTTCTTT,CASSPPDRPGAEAFF
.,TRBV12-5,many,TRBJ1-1,TGTGCTAGTGGTTTGGGCGGGGGGAACACTGAAGCTTTCTTT,CASGLGGGNTEAFF
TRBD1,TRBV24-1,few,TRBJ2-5,TGTGCCACCAGCTCCGGGACAGGGGGCTGGGAGACCCAGTACTTC,CATSSGTGGWETQYF
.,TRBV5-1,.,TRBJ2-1,TGCGCCAGCAGCTTGGAGTACAGGGTCGGTGAGCAGTTCTTC,CASSLEYRVGEQFF
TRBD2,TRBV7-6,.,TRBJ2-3,TGTGCCAGCAGCCCGAAGAGGTCCGGGGGGGACACAGATACGCAGTATTTT,CASSPKRSGGDTDTQYF
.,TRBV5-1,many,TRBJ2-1,TGCGCCAGCAGCTTGGTGATGGGGGTCGGGCGCAATGAGCAGTTCTTC,CASSLVMGVGRNEQFF
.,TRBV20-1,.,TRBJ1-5,TGCAGTGCTACCACACGACAGGTCAATCAGCCCCAGCATTTT,CSATTRQVNQPQHF
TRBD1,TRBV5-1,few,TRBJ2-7,TGCGCCAGCAGCTTGGGGGGACAGGCCCACTCCTACGAGCAGTACTTC,CASSLGGQAHSYEQYF
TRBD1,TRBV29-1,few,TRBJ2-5,TGCAGCGGAGCCGGGACAGGGAAAGAGACCCAGTACTTC,CSGAGTGKETQYF
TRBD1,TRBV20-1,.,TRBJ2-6,TGCAGTGCTAGTGGGGACAGGGCGTACTCTGGGGCCAACGTCCTGACTTTC,CSASGDRAYSGANVLTF